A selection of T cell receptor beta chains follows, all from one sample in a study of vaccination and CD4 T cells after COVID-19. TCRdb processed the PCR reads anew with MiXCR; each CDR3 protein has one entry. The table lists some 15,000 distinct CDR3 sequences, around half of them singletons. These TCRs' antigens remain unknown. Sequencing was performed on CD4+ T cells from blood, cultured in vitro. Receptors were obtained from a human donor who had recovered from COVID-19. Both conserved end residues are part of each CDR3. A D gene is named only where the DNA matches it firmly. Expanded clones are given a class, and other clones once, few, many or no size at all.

TGCAGTGCTAAGACAGATATGAACACTGAAGCTTTCTTT,CSAKTDMNTEAFF,TRBJ1-1,NA,NA,TRBV20-1
TGTGCCAGCAGCACCGGACCCACTGAAGCTTTCTTT,CASSTGPTEAFF,TRBJ1-1,NA,NA,TRBV6-2/TRBV6-3
TGTGCCAGCAGAGCTCCGGGACAGGGAACCACCGGGGAGCTGTTTTTT,CASRAPGQGTTGELFF,TRBJ2-2,TRBD1,few,TRBV6-1
TGTGCCAGCAGTCGTCGCGGGAGCGGCGACATTCAGTACTTC,CASSRRGSGDIQYF,TRBJ2-4,TRBD2,NA,TRBV25-1
TGTGCCAGCAGTGTAGGACTAGCGGGGGGGCCGAGCACAGATACGCAGTATTTT,CASSVGLAGGPSTDTQYF,TRBJ2-3,TRBD2,NA,TRBV6-1
TGTGCCAGCAGCCAAGGACACTTCTACGAGCAGTACTTC,CASSQGHFYEQYF,TRBJ2-7,NA,NA,TRBV14
TGTGCCAGCAGCTTGAGGGCCAGGGGGTGGTTCGATGAGCAGTTCTTC,CASSLRARGWFDEQFF,TRBJ2-1,TRBD1,few,TRBV11-3
TGTGCCAGCAGCTCACTAGCGGGGGGTCTAGATACGCAGTATTTT,CASSSLAGGLDTQYF,TRBJ2-3,TRBD2,NA,TRBV11-2
TGTGCCAGCTCACCCAGGACTAGCGGGAGCTACGAGCAGTACTTC,CASSPRTSGSYEQYF,TRBJ2-7,TRBD2,NA,TRBV18
TGTGCCAGCAGTGGGGGGTCCGCAGCCAAAAACATTCAGTACTTC,CASSGGSAAKNIQYF,TRBJ2-4,NA,few,TRBV2
TGTGCCAGCTCACCGACAGGGATGGGATCACCCCTCCACTTT,CASSPTGMGSPLHF,TRBJ1-6,TRBD1,once,TRBV18
TGTGCCAGTACCTCACCCGGAGCTAGCGGGGGCGATGAGCAGTTCTTC,CASTSPGASGGDEQFF,TRBJ2-1,TRBD2,NA,TRBV19
TGTGCCAGCAGTCCCTTGTCAGGCAGCTACACCTTC,CASSPLSGSYTF,TRBJ1-2,NA,NA,TRBV7-8
TGTGCCAGCAGTCTGGTGGGGACAGGGCTCTACGAGCAGTACTTC,CASSLVGTGLYEQYF,TRBJ2-7,TRBD1,NA,TRBV28
TGCGCCAGCAGCTTGGTGTCCGGGACTGAAGCTTTCTTT,CASSLVSGTEAFF,TRBJ1-1,NA,NA,TRBV5-1
TGTGCCAGTAGCAACCTTCGGGGCTACACCTTC,CASSNLRGYTF,TRBJ1-2,NA,NA,TRBV19
TGCAGTGCTTTGGACGGAGGTCACCAAGAGACCCAGTACTTC,CSALDGGHQETQYF,TRBJ2-5,NA,NA,TRBV20-1
TGCAGTGCTAGTTTGGGGACTAGCTATGGCTACACCTTC,CSASLGTSYGYTF,TRBJ1-2,NA,few,TRBV20-1
TGTGCCAGCAGTCGACAGGGGGCTACTGAAGCTTTCTTT,CASSRQGATEAFF,TRBJ1-1,TRBD1,few,TRBV2
TGTGCCAGCAGCTTAGGGACAGGGGGTATGAACACTGAAGCTTTCTTT,CASSLGTGGMNTEAFF,TRBJ1-1,TRBD1,NA,TRBV11-3
TGTGCCAGCAGGAACAGGGGGCGCACCCAAGAGACCCAGTACTTC,CASRNRGRTQETQYF,TRBJ2-5,TRBD1,NA,TRBV2
TGCGCCAGCAGCCGCTCGACTAGCGCAGATACGCAGTATTTT,CASSRSTSADTQYF,TRBJ2-3,TRBD2,NA,TRBV5-1
TGCAGCGGTGGGACAGGGAACGAAAAACTGTTTTTT,CSGGTGNEKLFF,TRBJ1-4,TRBD1,NA,TRBV29-1
TGTGCCAGTAACCCTCCGGGACAGGGCCCCAATGAGCAGTTCTTC,CASNPPGQGPNEQFF,TRBJ2-1,TRBD1,NA,TRBV19
TGTGCCAGCAGAAGGACAGGGGGCTCTCAGCCCCAGCATTTT,CASRRTGGSQPQHF,TRBJ1-5,TRBD1,NA,TRBV27
TGTGCCAGCAGCTCTCGGACCGGGGACACTGAAGCTTTCTTT,CASSSRTGDTEAFF,TRBJ1-1,NA,NA,TRBV11-3
TGTGCCAGCAGCTTAGGCGGAAGCACTGAAGCTTTCTTT,CASSLGGSTEAFF,TRBJ1-1,NA,few,TRBV7-2
TGTGCCAGCAGCCCGAGGGGCACTGAAGCTTTCTTT,CASSPRGTEAFF,TRBJ1-1,NA,NA,TRBV5-3
TGTGCCAGCAGGAGACAGGGGGTTTCGGGCTACACCTTC,CASRRQGVSGYTF,TRBJ1-2,TRBD1,NA,TRBV28
TGCGCCAGCAGGGGCCTCGCACCTACCTACGAGCAGTACTTC,CASRGLAPTYEQYF,TRBJ2-7,NA,NA,TRBV5-1
TGTGCCAGCAGTTTGACAGGGACTGGAAACACCATATATTTT,CASSLTGTGNTIYF,TRBJ1-3,TRBD1,NA,TRBV6-5
TGCGCCAGCGCACGAGGGGTATACGGGACTAGCGGGGCGGCGGGGACCCAGTACTTC,CASARGVYGTSGAAGTQYF,TRBJ2-5,TRBD2,NA,TRBV5-1
TGTGCCAGTTACGGGGCATGGGGGACAGGCGCCACAGATACGCAGTATTTT,CASYGAWGTGATDTQYF,TRBJ2-3,TRBD1,NA,TRBV19
TGCAGTGCTAGCCCAGGAGGCAGCAATCAGCCCCAGCATTTT,CSASPGGSNQPQHF,TRBJ1-5,NA,NA,TRBV20-1
TGTGCCAGCAGCGAGCGACAGGAGGAGCTGTTTTTT,CASSERQEELFF,TRBJ2-2,NA,NA,TRBV28
TGCGCCAGCAGTGAGTCCGGGGGCAATCAGCCCCAGCATTTT,CASSESGGNQPQHF,TRBJ1-5,NA,medium-sized,TRBV10-2
TGCGCCAGCAGCTTAGTTGACACTGAAGCTTTCTTT,CASSLVDTEAFF,TRBJ1-1,NA,NA,TRBV5-1
TGTGCCACCAGCAGAGTGTTCGGGGACAGTGAGCAGTTCTTC,CATSRVFGDSEQFF,TRBJ2-1,TRBD1,few,TRBV15
TGTGCCAGCAGGATATTGAACACTGAAGCTTTCTTT,CASRILNTEAFF,TRBJ1-1,NA,NA,TRBV2
TGTGCCAGCAGCCGACAGGGTAACAATCAGCCCCAGCATTTT,CASSRQGNNQPQHF,TRBJ1-5,TRBD1,NA,TRBV28
TGTGCCAGCAGCTTAGAATCGAGAAACTATGGCTACACCTTC,CASSLESRNYGYTF,TRBJ1-2,NA,few,TRBV7-8
TGTGCCAGCAGTGAGGGATGGGGGTTACAGCCCCAGCATTTT,CASSEGWGLQPQHF,TRBJ1-5,NA,NA,TRBV6-1
TGTGCCAGCAGTTATAGGAGTAGGGGGAATAATGAGCAGTTCTTC,CASSYRSRGNNEQFF,TRBJ2-1,NA,NA,TRBV6-5
TGTGCCAGCAGTGCCCGCCAGTATGGCTACACCTTC,CASSARQYGYTF,TRBJ1-2,NA,few,TRBV2
TGCAGTGCCAGGGACTCAGGAAGGGAGACCCAGTACTTC,CSARDSGRETQYF,TRBJ2-5,NA,few,TRBV20-1